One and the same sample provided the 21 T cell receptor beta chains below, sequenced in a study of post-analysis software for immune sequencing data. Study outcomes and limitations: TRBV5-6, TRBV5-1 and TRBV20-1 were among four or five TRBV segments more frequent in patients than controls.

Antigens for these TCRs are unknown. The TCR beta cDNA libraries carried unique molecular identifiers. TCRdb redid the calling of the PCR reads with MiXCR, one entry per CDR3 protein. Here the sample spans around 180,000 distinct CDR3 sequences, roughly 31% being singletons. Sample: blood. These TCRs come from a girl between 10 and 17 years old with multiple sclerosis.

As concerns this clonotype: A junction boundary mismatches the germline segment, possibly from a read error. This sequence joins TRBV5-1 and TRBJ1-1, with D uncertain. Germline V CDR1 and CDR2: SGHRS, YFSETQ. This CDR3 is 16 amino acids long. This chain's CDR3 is CASSSRTELMNTGAFF. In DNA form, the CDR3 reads TGCGCCAGCAGTTCCAGGACGGAGCTTATGAACACTGGAGCTTTCTTT.

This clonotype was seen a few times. CDR3 DNA sequence: TGTGCCAGCAGCTTCGACAGTCTCAATCAGCCCCAGCATTTT. It is translated as CASSFDSLNQPQHF. This chain links TRBV5-5 with TRBJ1-5, with D perhaps TRBD1 (5 bases). V gave up 2 bases and J gave up 3 bases, with 9 bases separating them. This CDR3 has 14 amino acids. Germline CDR1 SGHKS, CDR2 YYEKEE (reference sequence).

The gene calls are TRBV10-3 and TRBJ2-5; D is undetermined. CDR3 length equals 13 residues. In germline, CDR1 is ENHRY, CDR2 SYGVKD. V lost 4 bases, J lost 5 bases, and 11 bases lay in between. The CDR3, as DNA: TGTGCCATCAGTGTCGGTAGTCGGGAGACCCAGTACTTC. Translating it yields CAISVGSRETQYF.

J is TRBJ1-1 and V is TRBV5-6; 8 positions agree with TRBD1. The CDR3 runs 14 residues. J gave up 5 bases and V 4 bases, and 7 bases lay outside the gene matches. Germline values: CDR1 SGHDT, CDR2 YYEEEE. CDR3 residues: CASSRTTGVTEAFF. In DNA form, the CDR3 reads TGTGCCAGCAGCCGGACGACAGGGGTGACTGAAGCTTTCTTT.

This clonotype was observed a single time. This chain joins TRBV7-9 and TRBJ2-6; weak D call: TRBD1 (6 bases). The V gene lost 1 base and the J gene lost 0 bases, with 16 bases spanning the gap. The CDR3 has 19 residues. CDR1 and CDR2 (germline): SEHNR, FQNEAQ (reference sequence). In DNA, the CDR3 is TGTGCCAGCAGCTTAGATGCTCTGGACAGACACTCTGGGGCCAACGTCCTGACTTTC. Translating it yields CASSLDALDRHSGANVLTF.

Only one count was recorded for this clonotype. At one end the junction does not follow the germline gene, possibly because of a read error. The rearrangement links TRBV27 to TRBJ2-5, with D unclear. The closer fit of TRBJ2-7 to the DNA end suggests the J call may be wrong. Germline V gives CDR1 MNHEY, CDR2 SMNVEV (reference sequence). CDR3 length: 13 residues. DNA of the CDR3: TGTGCCAGCAGATCCGGGTCCTCCTCCGAGCAGTACTTC. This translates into CASRSGSSSEQYF.

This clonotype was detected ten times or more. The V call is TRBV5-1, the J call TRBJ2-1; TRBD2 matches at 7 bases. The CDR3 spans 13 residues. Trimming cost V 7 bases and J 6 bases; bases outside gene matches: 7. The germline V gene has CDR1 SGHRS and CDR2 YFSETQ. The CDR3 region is CASARTSLNEQFF. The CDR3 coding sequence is TGCGCCAGCGCTCGGACTAGTCTCAATGAGCAGTTCTTC.

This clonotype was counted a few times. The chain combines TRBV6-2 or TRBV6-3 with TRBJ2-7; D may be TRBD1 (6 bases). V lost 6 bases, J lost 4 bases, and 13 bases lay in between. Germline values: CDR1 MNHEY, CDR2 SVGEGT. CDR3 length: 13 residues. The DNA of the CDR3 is TGTGCCAGCAGCACCGGGACAACTTACGAGCAGTACTTC. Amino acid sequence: CASSTGTTYEQYF.

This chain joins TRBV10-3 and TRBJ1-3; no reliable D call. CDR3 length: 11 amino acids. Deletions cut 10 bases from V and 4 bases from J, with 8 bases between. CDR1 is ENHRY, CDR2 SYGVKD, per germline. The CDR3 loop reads CATETGNTIYF. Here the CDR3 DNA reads TGTGCCACCGAGACGGGAAACACCATATATTTT.

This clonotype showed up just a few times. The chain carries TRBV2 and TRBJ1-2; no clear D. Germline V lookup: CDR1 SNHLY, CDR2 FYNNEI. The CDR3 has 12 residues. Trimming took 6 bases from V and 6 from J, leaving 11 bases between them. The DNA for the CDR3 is TGTGCCAGCAGGGCCCTTGACCATGGCTACACCTTC. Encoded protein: CASRALDHGYTF.

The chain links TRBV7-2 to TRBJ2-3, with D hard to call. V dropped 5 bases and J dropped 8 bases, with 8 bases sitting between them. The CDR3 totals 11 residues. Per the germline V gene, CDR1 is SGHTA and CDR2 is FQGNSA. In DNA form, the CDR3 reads TGTGCCAGCAGCGCACCCGGTACGCAGTATTTT. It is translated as CASSAPGTQYF.

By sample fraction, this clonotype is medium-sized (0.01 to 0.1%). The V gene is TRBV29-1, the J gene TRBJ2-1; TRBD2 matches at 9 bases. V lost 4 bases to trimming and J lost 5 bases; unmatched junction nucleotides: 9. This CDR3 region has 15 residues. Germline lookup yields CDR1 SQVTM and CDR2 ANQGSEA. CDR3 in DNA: TGCAGCGTTGCCAGGGCTAGCGGGGTAAACAATGAGCAGTTCTTC. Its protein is CSVARASGVNNEQFF.

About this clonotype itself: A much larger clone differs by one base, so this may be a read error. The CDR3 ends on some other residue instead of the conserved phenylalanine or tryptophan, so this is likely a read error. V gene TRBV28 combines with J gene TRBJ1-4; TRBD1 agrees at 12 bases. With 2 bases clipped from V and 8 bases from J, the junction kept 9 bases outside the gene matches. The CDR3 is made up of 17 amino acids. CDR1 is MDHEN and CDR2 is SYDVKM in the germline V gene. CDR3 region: CASSLTGTGGAREKLFC. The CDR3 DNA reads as TGTGCCAGCAGTTTAACCGGGACAGGGGGCGCGCGGGAAAAACTGTTTTGT.

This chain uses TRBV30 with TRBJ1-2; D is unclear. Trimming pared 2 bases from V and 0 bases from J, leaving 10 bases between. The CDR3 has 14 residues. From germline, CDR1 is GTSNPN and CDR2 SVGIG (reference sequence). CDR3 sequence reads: CAWSRLQTNYGYTF. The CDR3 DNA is TGTGCCTGGAGTAGACTCCAGACTAACTATGGCTACACCTTC.

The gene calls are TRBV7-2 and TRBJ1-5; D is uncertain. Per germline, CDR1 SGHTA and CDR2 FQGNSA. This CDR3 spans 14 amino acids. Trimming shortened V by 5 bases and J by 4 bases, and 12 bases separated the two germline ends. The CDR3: CASSPGNQNQPQHF. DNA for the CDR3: TGTGCCAGCAGCCCGGGGAATCAGAATCAGCCCCAGCATTTT.

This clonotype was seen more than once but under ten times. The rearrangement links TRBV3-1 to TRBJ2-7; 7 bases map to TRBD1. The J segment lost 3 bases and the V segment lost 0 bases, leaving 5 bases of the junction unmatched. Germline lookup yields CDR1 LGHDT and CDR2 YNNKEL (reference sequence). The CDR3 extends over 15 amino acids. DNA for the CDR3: TGTGCCAGCAGCCAAGAAGGTTCAGGGGGCTACGAGCAGTACTTC. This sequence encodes CASSQEGSGGYEQYF.

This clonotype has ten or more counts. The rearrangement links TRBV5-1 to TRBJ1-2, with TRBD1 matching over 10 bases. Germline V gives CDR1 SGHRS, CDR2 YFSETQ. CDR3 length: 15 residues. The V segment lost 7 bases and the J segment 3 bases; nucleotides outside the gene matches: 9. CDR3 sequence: CASRSTGGEDYGYTF. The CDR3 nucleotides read TGCGCCAGCCGGTCGACAGGGGGCGAAGACTATGGCTACACCTTC.

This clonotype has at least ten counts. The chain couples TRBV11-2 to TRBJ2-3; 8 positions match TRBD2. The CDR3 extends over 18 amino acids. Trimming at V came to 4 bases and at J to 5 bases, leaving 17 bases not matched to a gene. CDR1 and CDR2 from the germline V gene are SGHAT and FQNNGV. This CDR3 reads CASSSQGYSGSLIDTQYF. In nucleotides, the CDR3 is TGTGCCAGCAGCTCTCAGGGGTACAGCGGGAGTTTGATAGATACGCAGTATTTT.

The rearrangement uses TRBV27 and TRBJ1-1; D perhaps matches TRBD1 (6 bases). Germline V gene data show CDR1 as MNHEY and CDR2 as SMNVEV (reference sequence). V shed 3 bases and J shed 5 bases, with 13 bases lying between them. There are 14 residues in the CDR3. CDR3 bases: TGTGCCAGCAGTTTGGAACAGGGAGGGACTGAAGCTTTCTTT. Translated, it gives CASSLEQGGTEAFF.

The CDR3 loop is CASNTLGDSYEQYF. In DNA, the CDR3 is TGTGCCAGCAACACCCTTGGGGACAGCTACGAGCAGTACTTC. J is TRBJ2-7 and V is TRBV13; the match to TRBD1 covers 7 bases. Losses at the gene ends were 7 bases for V and 3 bases for J; bases not matched to a gene: 9. CDR1 and CDR2 from the germline V gene are PRHDT and FYEKMQ (reference sequence). The CDR3 covers 14 residues.

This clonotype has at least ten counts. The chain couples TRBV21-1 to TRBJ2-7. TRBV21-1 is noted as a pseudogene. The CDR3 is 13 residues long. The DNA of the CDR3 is TGTGCCAGCAGCCCGCCTGGCAGTTACGAGCAGTACTTC. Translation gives CASSPPGSYEQYF.